Described below is a single T cell receptor beta chain sequence and its context. In its sample, this clone was seen many times. Its antigen is still unknown. Nothing much larger sits one base from this clone, and base qualities are not available. V and J lose 8 bases and 5 bases, and a span of 15 bases separates them. Via the germline V gene, CDR1 is SGHAT and CDR2 FQNNGV. Counted from cysteine to phenylalanine, this CDR3 has 13 amino acids. Only the CDR3 region is kept as DNA, spanning 39 bases read in frame from base 1. This specimen belongs to a study of metastatic and nonmetastatic thyroid tumors (dated by TCRdb to 2019 to 2021). Regarding the research as a whole: For patients with malignant and with benign thyroid disease, the researchers compared repertoires between peripheral blood samples and tumor or nodule tissue samples. Paper-wide results and their limitations: TCR beta diversity was reported as significantly higher in malignant tumors than in benign nodules, in both blood and tumor samples.

No patient had received any treatment before thyroid surgery. Using T-cell receptor beta sequencing, the study looked back at clinical samples from patients collected from the early 2010s to the late 2010s. The library came from PCR. The run used an Illumina HiSeq 4000. High-throughput sequencing was used to profile the TCR beta-chain CDR3 region of each patient. Under the source paper's analysis protocol: A classifier to discriminate distant-metastatic papillary thyroid cancer patients was built from CDR3 differences across clinicopathological groups. The Shannon index was used to assess repertoire diversity, and the Morisita-Horn index was used to assess tumor-blood repertoire similarity. TCRdb applied fastp at Q25 and MiXCR to the public reads, then kept only in-frame beta chains. For this entry, the V and J calls and clone size follow TCRdb and not the study's own pipeline. The sample has 40,000 to 55,000 clones on record, approximately 15% of them singletons. Clones ranked in the top ten supply about 20% of the sample.

Source material: blood. The rearranged chain carries TRBV11-2 and TRBJ2-5; a confident D gene designation cannot be given. The sequence came from a female donor with papillary thyroid cancer or a benign thyroid nodule (not recorded which). Some clones in this sample may be carry-over from other donors' samples. The DNA reads as follows: TGTGCCAGCGGCGACTTCACCTACGAGACCCAGTACTTC. It translates to CASGDFTYETQYF.